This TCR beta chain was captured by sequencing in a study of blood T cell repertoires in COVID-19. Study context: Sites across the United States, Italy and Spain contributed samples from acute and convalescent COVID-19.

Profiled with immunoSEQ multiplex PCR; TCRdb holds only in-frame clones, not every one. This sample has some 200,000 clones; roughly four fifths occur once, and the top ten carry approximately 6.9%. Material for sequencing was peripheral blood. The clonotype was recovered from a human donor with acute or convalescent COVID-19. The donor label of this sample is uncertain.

The CDR3 loop reads CASSLRQGGNTEAFF. The CDR3 bases are TGTGCCAGCAGCCTCCGACAGGGAGGGAACACTGAAGCTTTCTTT. The gene calls are TRBV5-4 and TRBJ1-1; the match to TRBD1 covers 7 bases. CDR1 SGHNT and CDR2 YYREEE come from the germline V gene (reference sequence). V lost 4 bases, J lost 1 base, and 7 bases stayed unmatched. This CDR3 is 15 amino acids long.